The 19 T cell receptor beta chains presented below share a single source sample, sequenced in a study of shared clonotypes between healthy human individuals. Profiled with immunoSEQ multiplex PCR; TCRdb holds only in-frame clones, not every one. The data contain around 2.1 million clones, approximately 95% of them singletons. Sequenced sample: naive CD4+ T cells sorted from blood. Subset meaning: CD45RA+ positively selected. These receptors were taken from a man younger than 35 in good health.

This clone is a singleton in its sample. This rearrangement joins TRBV7-6 to TRBJ1-2; D gene ambiguous. Germline CDR1 and CDR2: SGHVS and FNYEAQ. This CDR3 contains 13 residues. V was shortened by 3 bases and J by 8 bases, with 13 bases between the two germline ends. The CDR3 DNA sequence: TGTGCCAGCAGCTTCGGCGGGAGTTTAGGCTACACCTTC. It translates to CASSFGGSLGYTF.

CDR3 amino acids: CASSQPGGSYEQYF. As DNA, the CDR3 is TGCGCCAGCAGCCAACCAGGGGGATCCTACGAGCAGTACTTC. V and J are TRBV4-1 and TRBJ2-7, with TRBD1 identical over 7 bases. J lost 1 base, V lost 2 bases, and 2 bases had no gene match. The CDR3 loop spans 14 amino acids. Per germline, CDR1 MGHRA and CDR2 YSYEKL.

This rearrangement joins TRBV10-3 to TRBJ2-7, with D possibly being TRBD2 (6 bases). The CDR3 runs to 12 residues. V lost 8 bases to trimming and J lost 2 bases, with 10 bases between them. CDR1 is ENHRY and CDR2 is SYGVKD in the germline V gene. DNA of the CDR3: TGTGCCATCCGGGGGAGCACCTACGAGCAGTACTTC. This codes for CAIRGSTYEQYF.

The CDR3 DNA reads as TGTGCCAGCAGCTTACAACTAGCGGGCTCCACCGGGGAGCTGTTTTTT. Residues: CASSLQLAGSTGELFF. The chain recombines TRBV7-6 with TRBJ2-2; 9 positions agree with TRBD2. The CDR3 covers 16 residues. CDR1 is SGHVS, CDR2 FNYEAQ, per germline. Germline trimming cut 2 bases from V and 4 bases from J; bases unmatched to any gene: 5.

A remark on this clone: Other DNA sequences of this sample code for an identical CDR3. The chain employs TRBV7-9 and TRBJ1-3, with D unclear. V shed 1 base and J shed 2 bases, with 3 bases lying between them. The germline gives CDR1 SEHNR, CDR2 FQNEAQ (reference sequence). The CDR3 is made up of 13 amino acids. The CDR3 reads CASSLGAGNTIYF. The CDR3 DNA reads as TGTGCCAGCAGCTTAGGGGCTGGAAACACCATATATTTT.

The table lists this clone with a few counts. The chain carries TRBV14 and TRBJ2-1; tentatively, D is TRBD1 (6 bases). V lost 4 bases and J lost 4, with 11 bases in between. Germline CDR1 is SGHDN and CDR2 is FVKESK. The CDR3 is 14 amino acids. CDR3 sequence: CASSLGHVYNEQFF. The CDR3 nucleotides are TGTGCCAGCAGCCTGGGACACGTATACAATGAGCAGTTCTTC.

This chain uses TRBV5-4 with TRBJ2-7; 7 positions match TRBD1. The CDR3 totals 15 residues. The V and J ends lost 7 bases and 4 bases, in that order; junction bases with no gene match: 14. The germline V gene has CDR1 SGHNT and CDR2 YYREEE (reference sequence). CDR3 loop: CASGRDRDPFYEQYF. CDR3 sequence (DNA): TGTGCCAGCGGACGAGACAGGGACCCTTTTTACGAGCAGTACTTC.

The chain uses TRBV11-2 and TRBJ2-1, with 9 bases fitting TRBD2. V shed 4 bases, J shed 7 bases, and the junction held 20 bases outside the gene matches. CDR3 size: 19 residues. Germline-derived CDR1 and CDR2 are SGHAT and FQNNGV. The CDR3 protein is CASSSPLRRGRGGINEQFF. Here the CDR3 DNA reads TGTGCCAGCAGCTCGCCCCTCCGTCGGGGGCGGGGGGGCATTAATGAGCAGTTCTTC.

The rearrangement joins TRBV28 to TRBJ1-2; D not certain. This CDR3 contains 13 residues. Germline CDR1 MDHEN, CDR2 SYDVKM. V was cut by 7 bases and J by 0 bases, with 9 bases left in between. CDR3 bases: TGTGCCAGCATGGGTGGGTCTAACTATGGCTACACCTTC. Amino acid sequence: CASMGGSNYGYTF.

This clone was observed once. J is TRBJ2-7 and V is TRBV7-9, with 8 bases that match TRBD1. V trimming: 1 base; J trimming: 3 bases; junction bases outside the gene matches: 11. This CDR3 has 17 residues. Germline CDR1 is SEHNR and CDR2 is FQNEAQ (reference sequence). The CDR3 DNA sequence: TGTGCCAGCAGCTTAGGGGGGACAGGCATAAAAAACTACGAGCAGTACTTC. Translation: CASSLGGTGIKNYEQYF.

The V call is TRBV6-1, the J call TRBJ1-1; D call uncertain. The length of the CDR3 is 14 residues. In germline, CDR1 is MNHNS, CDR2 SASEGT. The germline V and J ends were trimmed by 8 bases and 2 bases, with 15 bases remaining between them. CDR3 protein: CASGYLSGNTEAFF. Here the CDR3 DNA reads TGTGCCAGCGGCTACTTAAGCGGTAACACTGAAGCTTTCTTT.

About this clone itself: Other DNA variants within this sample encode the same CDR3. The V gene is TRBV6-1, the J gene TRBJ2-7; D is unclear. Trimming left V 2 bases short and J 3 bases short, with 8 bases between. The germline V gene encodes CDR1 MNHNS and CDR2 SASEGT. This CDR3 contains 13 residues. The CDR3 spells CASSESPGYEQYF. The CDR3 DNA reads as TGTGCCAGCAGTGAATCCCCGGGCTACGAGCAGTACTTC.

This rearrangement joins TRBV29-1 to TRBJ2-7; 12 positions match TRBD2. The V segment lost 3 bases and the J segment 4 bases; nucleotides outside the gene matches: 1. Per germline, CDR1 SQVTM and CDR2 ANQGSEA. The CDR3 totals 13 residues. The CDR3 sequence is CSVDGTSGYEQYF. The CDR3 nucleotides are TGCAGCGTTGACGGGACTAGCGGGTACGAGCAGTACTTC.

The chain couples TRBV2 to TRBJ2-7; D ambiguous. Deletions cut 8 bases from V and 2 bases from J, with 4 bases between. The V gene's germline CDR1 is SNHLY and CDR2 FYNNEI. The CDR3 runs 10 residues. The CDR3 region is CASYTYEQYF. CDR3 nucleotides: TGTGCCAGCTACACCTACGAGCAGTACTTC.

The chain is built from TRBV10-3 and TRBJ1-5; no firm D call. Germline V gene lookup returns CDR1 ENHRY and CDR2 SYGVKD. The CDR3 has 17 residues. The V gene lost 0 bases and the J gene lost 2 bases, with 14 bases spanning the gap. CDR3 in DNA: TGTGCCATCAGTGAGTCCGGGTATATTTCGGGCAATCAGCCCCAGCATTTT. Amino acid sequence: CAISESGYISGNQPQHF.

The J gene is TRBJ1-2, the V gene TRBV5-4, with 7 positions matching TRBD1. Looked up from germline, CDR1 is SGHNT and CDR2 is YYREEE (reference sequence). V was clipped by 4 bases and J by 5 bases; unmatched bases: 8. This CDR3 region has 14 residues. CDR3 loop: CASSVGTDLYGYTF. CDR3 in DNA: TGTGCCAGCAGCGTCGGGACAGACTTATATGGCTACACCTTC.

The chain uses TRBV6-6 and TRBJ1-5; D gene uncertain. CDR1 MNHNY and CDR2 SVGAGI come from the germline V gene (reference sequence). The CDR3 contains 16 residues. The V end lost 9 bases, the J end lost 5 bases, and 23 bases lay between the germline ends. This CDR3 reads CASSAGLGRRDQPQHF. The CDR3 region has the DNA TGTGCCAGTTCAGCCGGACTGGGCAGGAGGGATCAGCCCCAGCATTTT.

This rearrangement joins TRBV4-2 to TRBJ2-5; the D gene is possibly TRBD1 (6 bases). The CDR3 is made up of 15 amino acids. Germline CDR1 and CDR2: LGHNA and YNFKEQ. V lost 2 bases and J 1 base, leaving 11 bases between the germline ends. As DNA, the CDR3 is TGTGCCAGCAGCCAAACGGACAGTCCCCAAGAGACCCAGTACTTC. It translates to CASSQTDSPQETQYF.

The rearrangement joins TRBV5-4 to TRBJ2-3; 7 bases are shared with TRBD2. With V trimmed by 0 bases and J by 0 bases, 7 bases remained unmatched. The CDR3 sequence is 17 residues long. In germline, CDR1 is SGHNT, CDR2 YYREEE (reference sequence). Written as DNA, the CDR3 is TGTGCCAGCAGCTTGGGCACTAGCGCGTCTAGCACAGATACGCAGTATTTT. Translating gives CASSLGTSASSTDTQYF.